The next 2 T cell receptor beta chains were all read from a single sample in a study of blood T cells in healthy people across ages. Alongside a J-beta primer mix, a sample-barcoded 5' primer served in a second PCR lasting roughly 7 to 11 cycles. TCRdb re-derived calls from the 5' RACE reads in MiXCR, one entry per CDR3 protein. The table has about 800,000 distinct CDR3 sequences, 58% seen once; the top ten hold 22%. The sample was blood. All receptors come from a man aged 30 to 45 in good health.

The chain links TRBV20-1 to TRBJ2-5; TRBD2 might be the D (5 bases). The germline V gene encodes CDR1 DFQATT and CDR2 SNEGSKA (reference sequence). CDR3 length: 18 amino acids. Trimming left V 1 base short and J 4 bases short, with 25 bases between. For the CDR3, the DNA is TGCAGTGCTAGAGGCGAAGGGCGGGCAGGATACCCGGCAGAGACCCAGTACTTC. It specifies CSARGEGRAGYPAETQYF.

The chain employs TRBV20-1 and TRBJ2-6; no firm D call. The CDR3 is 15 amino acids. Trimming shortened V by 6 bases and J by 0 bases, and 12 bases separated the two germline ends. CDR1 is DFQATT and CDR2 is SNEGSKA in the germline V gene (reference sequence). CDR3 coding DNA: TGCAGTGCGAGGACGGTTTACTCTGGGGCCAACGTCCTGACTTTC. Protein sequence: CSARTVYSGANVLTF.